Following are 14 T cell receptor beta chains from one sample sequenced in a study of blood T cell repertoires in COVID-19. Sequenced by immunoSEQ multiplex PCR; TCRdb stores in-frame clones only, minus some. The sample shows around 250,000 clones, 65% to 85% of them seen only once. The sample consisted of peripheral blood. These receptors came from a woman aged 40 to 55 who had recovered from COVID-19.

Details on this clone: An end of the junction does not agree with germline; a read error may underlie this. The chain combines TRBV15 with TRBJ2-7; the D is unclear. This CDR3 spans 12 amino acids. Germline lookup yields CDR1 LNHNV and CDR2 YYDKDF (reference sequence). The CDR3 loop reads CATSRSGLAEDF. The CDR3 DNA reads TGTGCCACCAGCAGATCTGGTCTTGCAGAGGACTTC.

V is TRBV6-2 or TRBV6-3 and J is TRBJ1-2; D is perhaps TRBD1 (6 bases). V shed 6 bases and J shed 5 bases, with 22 bases lying between them. The germline gives CDR1 MNHEY, CDR2 SVGEGT. CDR3 length: 16 residues. The CDR3 bases are TGTGCCAGCAGACCTGACAGGAGGAACGCTCAATATGGCTACACCTTC. Protein sequence: CASRPDRRNAQYGYTF.

The chain is built from TRBV4-2 and TRBJ2-1, with TRBD2 matching 10 bases. The CDR3 runs 16 residues. Germline V lookup: CDR1 LGHNA, CDR2 YNFKEQ. V lost 0 bases, J lost 7 bases, and 6 bases stayed unmatched. Here the CDR3 DNA reads TGTGCCAGCAGCCAAGACTCTAGCGGGGGTACGAATGAGCAGTTCTTC. Amino acids: CASSQDSSGGTNEQFF.

The genes are TRBV28 and TRBJ1-2, with 7 bases matching TRBD1. Germline V gene data show CDR1 as MDHEN and CDR2 as SYDVKM. The ends lost 4 bases at V and 1 base at J; junction bases unmatched: 6. The length of the CDR3 is 15 residues. Written as DNA, the CDR3 is TGTGCCAGCAGTTCACCGGGACAGAATAACTATGGCTACACCTTC. Amino acids: CASSSPGQNNYGYTF.

This chain connects TRBV7-9 to TRBJ2-3, with 7 bases identical to TRBD1. Trimming removed 4 bases from V and 3 bases from J; junction bases left unmatched: 4. There are 14 residues in the CDR3. Looked up from germline, CDR1 is SEHNR and CDR2 is FQNEAQ (reference sequence). DNA of the CDR3: TGTGCCAGCAGCTCAGGACAGGCTACAGATACGCAGTATTTT. It codes for CASSSGQATDTQYF.

The chain recombines TRBV5-4 with TRBJ2-7, with 9 nucleotides matching TRBD1. The ends lost 4 bases at V and 7 bases at J; junction bases unmatched: 6. CDR1 is SGHNT and CDR2 is YYREEE in the germline V gene (reference sequence). The CDR3 spans 13 residues. The CDR3 DNA reads TGTGCCAGCAGCCTGGGACAGGGTGTGGAGCAGTACTTC. Translating it yields CASSLGQGVEQYF.

The CDR3 reads CASKWGTGDQPQHF. CDR3 nucleotides: TGTGCCAGCAAATGGGGTACAGGGGATCAGCCCCAGCATTTT. The chain has TRBV6-5 and TRBJ1-5, with 7 nucleotides matching TRBD1. The CDR3 totals 14 residues. Germline V gene data show CDR1 as MNHEY and CDR2 as SVGAGI. The ends lost 7 bases at V and 5 bases at J; junction bases unmatched: 8.

CDR3 in DNA: TGTGCCAGCAGCAGTAAAGACTGGTTACGAAAGCAGTACTTC. As protein: CASSSKDWLRKQYF. This rearrangement joins TRBV5-6 to TRBJ2-7; D ambiguous. Germline V gives CDR1 SGHDT, CDR2 YYEEEE. The ends were cut back, 4 bases at V and 8 bases at J, with 19 bases in the middle. The CDR3 has 14 residues.

V is TRBV7-2 and J is TRBJ1-6, with 7 bases that match TRBD1. Germline V gene lookup returns CDR1 SGHTA and CDR2 FQGNSA. With 5 bases clipped from V and 8 bases from J, the junction kept 9 bases outside the gene matches. The CDR3 covers 15 residues. The CDR3 loop reads CASSRSTGADSPLHF. The CDR3 DNA reads TGTGCCAGCAGCAGAAGCACAGGGGCAGATTCACCCCTCCACTTT.

On this clone: Distinct nucleotide sequences in the sample also encode this CDR3. V and J are TRBV5-1 and TRBJ2-5, with no clear D. Trimming shortened V by 0 bases and J by 3 bases, and 6 bases separated the two germline ends. This CDR3 has 13 amino acids. Germline V gene lookup returns CDR1 SGHRS and CDR2 YFSETQ. DNA of the CDR3: TGCGCCAGCAGCTTGGTGTCAGAAGAGACCCAGTACTTC. This encodes CASSLVSEETQYF.

The chain employs TRBV9 and TRBJ1-2; D is unresolved. There are 15 residues in the CDR3. Trimming left V 0 bases short and J 6 bases short, with 15 bases between. Germline assignment: CDR1 SGDLS and CDR2 YYNGEE. The CDR3 region has the DNA TGTGCCAGCAGCGTAGCGGGAGGAAGTTGGGATGGCTACACCTTC. This translates into CASSVAGGSWDGYTF.

The V call is TRBV2, the J call TRBJ2-7; 9 positions match TRBD1. The CDR3 has 14 amino acids. V shed 7 bases and J 5 bases; nucleotides not matched to a gene: 9. The germline gives CDR1 SNHLY, CDR2 FYNNEI. The DNA for the CDR3 is TGTGCCAGCAAATGGACAGGGGTTTTCCACGAGCAGTACTTC. It encodes CASKWTGVFHEQYF.

The chain has TRBV7-2 and TRBJ2-1; D gene ambiguous. Germline V gives CDR1 SGHTA, CDR2 FQGNSA. The CDR3 extends over 14 amino acids. The V gene lost 7 bases and the J gene lost 1 base, with 11 bases spanning the gap. Here the CDR3 reads CASTRVGSYNEQFF. The CDR3 DNA reads TGTGCCAGCACCCGCGTCGGGTCCTACAATGAGCAGTTCTTC.

The sample holds a few counts of this clone. The chain has TRBV6-5 and TRBJ2-3; no definite D call. Looked up from germline, CDR1 is MNHEY and CDR2 is SVGAGI. CDR3 size: 13 residues. With 6 bases removed from V and 4 bases from J, the gap between germline ends came to 11 bases. The DNA of the CDR3 is TGTGCCAGCAGGCCCGCAGTTTCAGATACGCAGTATTTT. Protein: CASRPAVSDTQYF.